This T cell receptor beta chain was found in a study of T cells in women clearing cervical HPV infection. About the study: Cases: HPV16-related CIN3 or worse on histology, a couple of invasive cancers.

V shed 2 bases and J shed 2 bases, with 12 bases lying between them. The CDR3 totals 15 residues. Germline V gene lookup returns CDR1 MGHRA and CDR2 YSYEKL. Dot-blot hybridization genotyped cervical HPV amplified with MY09/MY11 PCR. Repertoires were generated with immunoSEQ multiplex PCR, while TCRdb's copy carries only in-frame clones and drops some. The sample includes roughly 23,000 clones. With regard to this clone: The missing CDR3 end, 3 residues past where the read stops, is filled in from the germline J gene.

This TCR derives from a woman aged 18 to 75 with a cervical HPV16 infection that either progressed to CIN3+ or cleared (not recorded which). This chain connects TRBV4-1 to TRBJ2-5; perhaps TRBD1 as D (6 bases). Sequencing used blood buffy coat. Partial CDR3 DNA: TGCGCCAGCAGCCAACCCCAGGACAGACAAGAGACC. Translated, it gives CASSQPQDRQET. The entire CDR3 reads CASSQPQDRQETQYF.